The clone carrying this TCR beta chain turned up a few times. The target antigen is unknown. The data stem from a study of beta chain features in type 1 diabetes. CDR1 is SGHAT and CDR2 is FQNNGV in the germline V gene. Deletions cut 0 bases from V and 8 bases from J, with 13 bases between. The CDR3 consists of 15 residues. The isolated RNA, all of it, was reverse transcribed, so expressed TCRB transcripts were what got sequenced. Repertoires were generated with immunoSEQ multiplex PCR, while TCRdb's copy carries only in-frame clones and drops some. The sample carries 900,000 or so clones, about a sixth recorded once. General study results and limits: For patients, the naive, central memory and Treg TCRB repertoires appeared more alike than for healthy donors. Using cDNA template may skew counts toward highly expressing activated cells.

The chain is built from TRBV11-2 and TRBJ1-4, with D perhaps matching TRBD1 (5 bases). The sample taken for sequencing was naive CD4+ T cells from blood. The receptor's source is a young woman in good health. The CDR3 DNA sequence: TGTGCCAGCAGCTTAGACCGGGGCGGTAGGGAAAAACTGTTTTTT. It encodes CASSLDRGGREKLFF.